This entry lists 7 T cell receptor beta chains sequenced from one sample in a study of regulatory T cells in long-lasting Graves disease. Sample time point: newly diagnosed GD, antithyroid drugs for less than 3 months. There was RNA extracted from PBMCs, and the TCR library was made from it. Libraries of TCR beta came from iRepertoire HTBI primers plus Arm-PCR of CDR3 regions. TCRdb re-called the multiplex PCR reads with MiXCR, one entry per CDR3 protein. The sample contains 400,000 to 500,000 distinct CDR3 sequences, about 16% of which appear only once. The sample was also reused in another study, on T cells in Graves' hyperthyroidism and ophthalmopathy.

This specimen was peripheral blood mononuclear cells (PBMCs), taken at new diagnosis, from a patient treated with antithyroid drugs. These receptors were collected from a woman under 40 with Graves disease.

This clonotype was seen repeatedly, ten times or more. The chain carries TRBV11-2 and TRBJ2-7; 7 nucleotides line up with TRBD1. The CDR3 is 14 amino acids. The V gene's germline CDR1 is SGHAT and CDR2 FQNNGV. Unmatched junction bases numbered 5, after V lost 5 bases and J lost 1 base. Written as DNA, the CDR3 is TGTGCCAGCAGCAGGTCAGGGGGATCCTACGAGCAGTACTTC. Its protein product is CASSRSGGSYEQYF.

This clonotype was seen a few times. CDR3 loop: CASSSGAQPQHF. CDR3 sequence (DNA): TGTGCCAGCAGTTCAGGGGCTCAGCCCCAGCATTTT. The gene calls are TRBV6-2 or TRBV6-3 and TRBJ1-5; TRBD1 might be the D (6 bases). CDR1 is MNHEY and CDR2 is SVGEGT in the germline V gene. The V gene lost 4 bases and the J gene lost 6 bases, with 7 bases spanning the gap. The CDR3 runs 12 residues.

This clonotype was seen at least ten times. CDR3 sequence (DNA): TGTGCCAGCAGCTCGACTAGCGCCAGGGGGACAGATACGCAGTATTTT. Translated, it gives CASSSTSARGTDTQYF. The rearrangement links TRBV7-9 to TRBJ2-3; possible D gene TRBD2, 8 bases. V was shortened by 4 bases and J by 3 bases, with 17 bases between the two germline ends. Germline CDR1 reads SEHNR; CDR2 reads FQNEAQ (reference sequence). The CDR3 is 16 amino acids.

A few counts support this clonotype. The chain joins TRBV30 to TRBJ1-1; unclear D gene. Germline V gives CDR1 GTSNPN, CDR2 SVGIG (reference sequence). The CDR3 loop spans 14 amino acids. V lost 1 base to trimming and J lost 5 bases, with 14 bases between them. CDR3 sequence reads: CAWSGGPLGTEAFF. As DNA, the CDR3 is TGTGCCTGGAGTGGAGGACCATTGGGAACTGAAGCTTTCTTT.

This chain uses TRBV27 with TRBJ2-2; 9 bases align to TRBD1. The length of the CDR3 is 17 residues. The V and J ends lost 4 bases and 3 bases, in that order; junction bases with no gene match: 9. Germline lookup yields CDR1 MNHEY and CDR2 SMNVEV (reference sequence). CDR3 amino acids: CASSSRDRAIDTGELFF. In DNA form, the CDR3 reads TGTGCCAGCAGTTCCCGGGACAGGGCCATTGACACCGGGGAGCTGTTTTTT.

This clonotype was counted ten times or more. The rearrangement joins TRBV7-3 to TRBJ2-1; 7 positions agree with TRBD2. From germline, CDR1 is SGHTA and CDR2 FQGTGA. The CDR3 has 16 amino acids. The V and J ends lost 0 bases and 7 bases, in that order; junction bases with no gene match: 9. CDR3 amino acids: CASSLTEGGSRNEQFF. CDR3 DNA sequence: TGTGCCAGCAGCTTAACTGAGGGCGGGAGTCGGAATGAGCAGTTCTTC.

Concerning this clonotype itself: A read error is possible here, since a much larger clone lies one base away. Since the CDR3 does not end with the conserved phenylalanine or tryptophan, this likely comes from a read error. This rearrangement joins TRBV10-1 to TRBJ2-1; D gene ambiguous. The germline gives CDR1 WNHNN, CDR2 SYGVQD (reference sequence). This CDR3 has 12 residues. Trimming took off 2 bases at V and 7 bases at J, with 6 bases between the two ends. The chain's CDR3 is CASSEGDNEQFS. DNA for the CDR3: TGCGCCAGCAGTGAGGGGGATAATGAGCAGTTCTCC.